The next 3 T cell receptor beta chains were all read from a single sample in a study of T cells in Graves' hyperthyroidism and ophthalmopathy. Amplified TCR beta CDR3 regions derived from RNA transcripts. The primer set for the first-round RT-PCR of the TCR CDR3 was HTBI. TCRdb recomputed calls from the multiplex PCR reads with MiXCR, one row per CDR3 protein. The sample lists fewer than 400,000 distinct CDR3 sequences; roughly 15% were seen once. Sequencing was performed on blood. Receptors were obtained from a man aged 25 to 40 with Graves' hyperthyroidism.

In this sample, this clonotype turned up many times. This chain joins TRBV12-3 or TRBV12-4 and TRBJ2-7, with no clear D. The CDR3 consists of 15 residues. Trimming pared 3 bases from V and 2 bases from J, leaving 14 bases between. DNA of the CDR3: TGTGCCAGCAGTTTTATCGGAATAAGAACCTACGAGCAGTACTTC. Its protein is CASSFIGIRTYEQYF.

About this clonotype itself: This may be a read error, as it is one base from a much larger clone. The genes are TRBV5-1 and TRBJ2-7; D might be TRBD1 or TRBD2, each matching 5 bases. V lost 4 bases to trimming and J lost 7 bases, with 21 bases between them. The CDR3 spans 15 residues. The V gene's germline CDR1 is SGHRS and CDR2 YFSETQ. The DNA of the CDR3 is TGCGCCAGCAGCGGGCTAACGGGGACCGCAGGGGAGCAGTACTTC. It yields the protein CASSGLTGTAGEQYF.

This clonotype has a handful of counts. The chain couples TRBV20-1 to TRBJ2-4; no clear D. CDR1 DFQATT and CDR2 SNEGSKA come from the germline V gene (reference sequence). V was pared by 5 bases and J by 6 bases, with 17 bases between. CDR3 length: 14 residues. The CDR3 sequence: CSAPTRFLGNIQYF. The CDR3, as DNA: TGCAGTGCTCCTACCCGCTTCCTGGGAAACATTCAGTACTTC.